These 15 T cell receptor beta chains came from one sample sequenced in a study of blood T cells in healthy people across ages. Next came a second PCR, run for about 7 to 12 cycles, which used a sample-barcoded 5' primer along with a J-beta primer mix. TCRdb re-derived calls from the 5' RACE reads in MiXCR, one entry per CDR3 protein. There are about 1 million distinct CDR3 sequences in the sample; more than 35% occur only once, and 18% lies in the top ten. What was sequenced was blood. Receptors were obtained from a woman in her fifties or sixties in good health.

The chain carries TRBV6-1 and TRBJ2-7; TRBD2 is a possible D gene (6 bases). Looked up from germline, CDR1 is MNHNS and CDR2 is SASEGT. This CDR3 region has 14 residues. Trimming removed 5 bases from V and 0 bases from J, with 11 bases in between. CDR3 nucleotide sequence: TGTGCCAGCAGTTATCCGGGACTCTCCTACGAGCAGTACTTC. Translating it yields CASSYPGLSYEQYF.

This clonotype was seen a handful of times. The chain has TRBV5-6 and TRBJ2-4; D ambiguous. The germline V gene encodes CDR1 SGHDT and CDR2 YYEEEE. Between the trimmed V and J ends, which lost 2 bases and 7 bases, there was a span of 10 bases. The CDR3 is 13 amino acids. The CDR3 DNA is TGTGCCAGCAGCTTAGACGACCCCAACATTCAGTACTTC. Protein sequence: CASSLDDPNIQYF.

The chain joins TRBV3-1 to TRBJ2-1; 14 bases are a match to TRBD2. Germline V gene sequence: CDR1 LGHDT, CDR2 YNNKEL (reference sequence). The junction had 8 bases not matched to a gene; V was cut back by 4 bases and J by 6 bases. The CDR3 has 17 amino acids. Here the CDR3 reads CASSPGTSGSPCNEQFF. The DNA of the CDR3 is TGTGCCAGCAGCCCTGGGACTAGCGGGAGCCCCTGCAATGAGCAGTTCTTC.

The rearrangement links TRBV20-1 to TRBJ2-1; 7 bases line up with TRBD2. V gave up 0 bases and J gave up 10 bases; unmatched junction bases: 12. The CDR3 runs to 15 residues. Germline lookup yields CDR1 DFQATT and CDR2 SNEGSKA (reference sequence). This chain's CDR3 is CSARDMRGSSHEQFF. For the CDR3, the DNA is TGCAGTGCTAGAGATATGCGCGGGAGTTCCCACGAGCAGTTCTTC.

This clonotype has only one observation. This rearrangement joins TRBV15 to TRBJ2-1; 9 bases line up with TRBD2. This CDR3 spans 18 amino acids. Germline values: CDR1 LNHNV, CDR2 YYDKDF (reference sequence). V shed 0 bases, J shed 4 bases, and the junction held 10 bases outside the gene matches. CDR3 sequence (DNA): TGTGCCACCAGCAGAGATGTAGGGTTGACTAGCGGTTACAATGAGCAGTTCTTC. It translates to CATSRDVGLTSGYNEQFF.

This clonotype has a handful of counts. The CDR3: CASSLGGFSSGANVLTF. The CDR3 bases are TGCGCCAGCAGCTTGGGGGGATTCAGCTCTGGGGCCAACGTCCTGACTTTC. This chain links TRBV5-1 with TRBJ2-6; no clear D gene. Trimming cost V 0 bases and J 0 bases, with 10 bases left between them. Germline V gene sequence: CDR1 SGHRS, CDR2 YFSETQ. The CDR3 has 17 amino acids. The whole variable domain, remainder taken from reference TRBV5-1 and TRBJ2-6, is KAGVTQTPRYLIKTRGQQVTLSCSPISGHRSVSWYQQTPGQGLQFLFEYFSETQRNKGNFPGRFSGRQFSNSRSEMNVSTLELGDSALYLCASSLGGFSSGANVLTFGAGSRLTVL.

V gene TRBV3-1 combines with J gene TRBJ1-3, with D unresolved. CDR3 length: 15 residues. Trimming stripped 1 base from V and 0 bases from J, with 7 bases between. Germline V gene lookup returns CDR1 LGHDT and CDR2 YNNKEL (reference sequence). CDR3 amino acids: CASSQAYSSGNTIYF. CDR3 bases: TGTGCCAGCAGCCAAGCGTACAGCTCTGGAAACACCATATATTTT.

This clonotype occurred a few times. The chain links TRBV10-3 to TRBJ2-7; D not resolved. CDR1 is ENHRY, CDR2 SYGVKD, per germline. The CDR3 contains 11 residues. The V gene lost 10 bases and the J gene lost 5 bases, with 12 bases spanning the gap. CDR3 residues: CASRAVDEQYF. The CDR3 DNA sequence: TGTGCCAGTCGGGCAGTCGACGAGCAGTACTTC.

This chain joins TRBV12-3 or TRBV12-4 and TRBJ2-1; 8 bases map to TRBD2. The ends lost 6 bases at V and 5 bases at J; junction bases unmatched: 12. CDR3 size: 16 residues. The CDR3 region has the DNA TGTGCCAGCAGAACAGACCGTGGTAGCGGGAACAATGAGCAGTTCTTC. It specifies CASRTDRGSGNNEQFF.

There are many counts of this clonotype. The chain carries TRBV12-3 or TRBV12-4 and TRBJ1-2, with D perhaps TRBD1 (6 bases). CDR3 length equals 13 residues. Trimming took off 5 bases at V and 2 bases at J, with 9 bases between the two ends. CDR3 protein: CASSLRGNYGYTF. The CDR3 DNA reads TGTGCCAGCAGTCTGAGGGGGAACTATGGCTACACCTTC.

The chain joins TRBV5-1 to TRBJ2-7; 7 bases are shared with TRBD1. V lost 7 bases, J lost 7 bases, and 14 bases stayed unmatched. The germline V gene encodes CDR1 SGHRS and CDR2 YFSETQ. CDR3 size: 14 residues. CDR3 residues: CASARGYGNNEQYF. In nucleotides, the CDR3 is TGCGCCAGCGCCAGGGGGTATGGTAACAATGAGCAGTACTTC.

This clonotype was seen only a few times. V gene TRBV20-1 combines with J gene TRBJ2-5; no clear D gene. The J call could be wrong; TRBJ2-7 is a better fit for the DNA end. This CDR3 spans 12 amino acids. The germline gives CDR1 DFQATT, CDR2 SNEGSKA (reference sequence). CDR3 coding DNA: TGCAGTGCTAGTGCCGATCCCCCCGAGCAGTACTTC. It specifies CSASADPPEQYF.

V and J are TRBV3-1 and TRBJ2-7; 10 bases are a match to TRBD2. Germline loops: CDR1 LGHDT, CDR2 YNNKEL (reference sequence). The junction had 6 bases not matched to a gene; V was cut back by 6 bases and J by 4 bases. The CDR3 sequence is 14 residues long. The CDR3 region has the DNA TGTGCCAGCAGGGCTAGCGGGAGTGTGTACGAGCAGTACTTC. It codes for CASRASGSVYEQYF.

In this sample, this clonotype turned up a few times. Given a much more abundant clone one base away, this may be a read error. V and J are TRBV7-2 and TRBJ2-7; no clear D gene. The CDR3 is made up of 13 amino acids. Germline loops: CDR1 SGHTA, CDR2 FQGNSA. V lost 2 bases to trimming and J lost 7 bases, with 12 bases between them. The CDR3 region has the DNA TGTGCCAGCAGCTTACCCCCTAGGGATGAGCAGTACTTC. As protein: CASSLPPRDEQYF. Using reference TRBV7-2 and TRBJ2-7 for the parts outside the CDR3, the full variable domain is GAGVSQSPSNKVTEKGKDVELRCDPISGHTALYWYRQSLGQGLEFLIYFQGNSAPDKSGLPSDRFSAERTGGSVSTLTIQRTQQEDSAVYLCASSLPPRDEQYFGPGTRLTVT.

The J gene is TRBJ1-1, the V gene TRBV6-1, with 8 bases matching TRBD1. CDR1 is MNHNS, CDR2 SASEGT, per germline. The CDR3 length is 13 residues. V lost 10 bases to trimming and J lost 1 base; unmatched junction nucleotides: 5. The chain's CDR3 is CATMDRANTEAFF. In DNA form, the CDR3 reads TGTGCCACCATGGACAGGGCGAACACTGAAGCTTTCTTT.